This is a list of T cell receptor beta chains from one sample in a study of CD8+CD57+ T cells in acquired aplastic anemia. TCRdb recomputed calls from the reads with MiXCR, one row per CDR3 protein. The sample lists fewer than 100,000 distinct CDR3 sequences; under 50% were seen once. Sequenced sample: sorted CD4+, CD8+, or CD8+CD57+ T cells (not recorded which) from PBMCs. These receptors originate from a human donor in good health, serving as a control. The CDR3 runs from the conserved cysteine through the conserved F or W. The order of the fields is D gene, clone size, J gene, V gene, CDR3 protein, CDR3 DNA. The D gene is left open where the match is weak. Some rows have no size entry. The others give once, few or many, or a class for an expanded clone.

TRBD2 | NA | TRBJ2-1 | TRBV11-2 | CASSRAGTSPGYNEQFF | TGTGCCAGCAGTAGGGCCGGGACTAGCCCTGGCTACAATGAGCAGTTCTTC
TRBD1 | few | TRBJ1-5 | TRBV24-1 | CATSTTGGGQPQHF | TGTGCCACCAGTACGACAGGGGGTGGTCAGCCCCAGCATTTT
NA | NA | TRBJ2-2 | TRBV11-2 | CASSSYSAPNTGELFF | TGTGCCAGCAGCTCGTACAGTGCCCCGAACACCGGGGAGCTGTTTTTT
NA | few | TRBJ1-1 | TRBV2 | CASSGSDKANTEAFF | TGTGCCAGCAGTGGTTCGGACAAGGCGAACACTGAAGCTTTCTTT
NA | many | TRBJ2-5 | TRBV19 | CASSTKETQYF | TGTGCCAGTAGTACCAAAGAGACCCAGTACTTC
TRBD1 | NA | TRBJ1-3 | TRBV5-1 | CASSATGDSGNTIYF | TGCGCCAGCAGCGCAACAGGGGATAGTGGAAACACCATATATTTT
NA | NA | TRBJ2-5 | TRBV9 | CASSVRWGGQETQYF | TGTGCCAGCAGCGTCCGATGGGGCGGCCAAGAGACCCAGTACTTC
NA | NA | TRBJ2-2 | TRBV29-1 | CSVEDRSNTGELFF | TGCAGCGTTGAAGACAGGTCGAACACCGGGGAGCTGTTTTTT
NA | few | TRBJ1-1 | TRBV6-4 | CASRPPGTKNTEAFF | TGTGCCAGCCGTCCCCCCGGGACAAAGAACACTGAAGCTTTCTTT
TRBD1 | once | TRBJ1-2 | TRBV15 | CATSRDRQGANGYTF | TGTGCCACCAGCAGAGACAGACAGGGGGCGAATGGCTACACCTTC
NA | NA | TRBJ2-7 | TRBV2 | CASSPGKSYEQYF | TGTGCCAGCAGCCCGGGAAAGTCCTACGAGCAGTACTTC
NA | many | TRBJ2-3 | TRBV5-1 | CASSLGGLLADTQYF | TGCGCCAGCAGCTTGGGGGGGCTGTTGGCAGATACGCAGTATTTT
NA | NA | TRBJ1-5 | TRBV6-1 | CASSTGYNQPQHF | TGTGCCAGCAGTACAGGGTACAATCAGCCCCAGCATTTT
NA | once | TRBJ1-6 | TRBV6-4 | CASSSSPLHF | TGTGCCAGCAGTTCCTCACCCCTCCACTTT
NA | many | TRBJ1-1 | TRBV10-1 | CASSEGDNTEAFF | TGCGCCAGCAGTGAGGGGGACAACACTGAAGCTTTCTTT
TRBD1 | many | TRBJ1-1 | TRBV29-1 | CSVEFIWDRGEMNTEAFF | TGCAGCGTTGAATTCATTTGGGACAGGGGTGAGATGAACACTGAAGCTTTCTTT
NA | few | TRBJ2-3 | TRBV29-1 | CSVGVARSTDTQYF | TGCAGCGTTGGTGTGGCCAGGAGCACAGATACGCAGTATTTT
TRBD1 | once | TRBJ1-2 | TRBV29-1 | CSASRTGEGHGYAF | TGCAGCGCCTCAAGGACAGGGGAGGGACATGGCTACGCCTTC
NA | NA | TRBJ1-1 | TRBV29-1 | CSVEGAGHTEAFF | TGCAGCGTTGAAGGGGCAGGGCACACTGAAGCTTTCTTT
NA | NA | TRBJ2-7 | TRBV29-1 | CSVSMLDLYEQYF | TGCAGCGTTTCGATGTTGGACCTCTACGAGCAGTACTTC
TRBD1 | few | TRBJ2-7 | TRBV10-3 | CAISASWGQNSYEQYF | TGTGCCATCAGTGCTTCCTGGGGACAGAACTCCTACGAGCAGTACTTC
NA | NA | TRBJ2-7 | TRBV29-1 | CSVEGRDYEQYF | TGCAGCGTTGAAGGCAGGGACTACGAGCAGTACTTC
TRBD1 | once | TRBJ1-2 | TRBV29-1 | CSVRTGVDGYTF | TGCAGCGTCCGAACAGGGGTGGATGGCTACACCTTC
TRBD1 | many | TRBJ2-7 | TRBV11-3 | CASSLGQGVYEQYF | TGTGCCAGCAGCTTGGGACAGGGGGTTTACGAGCAGTACTTC
NA | NA | TRBJ2-4 | TRBV20-1 | CSARWSTGPRDGDIQYF | TGCAGTGCTAGGTGGTCGACCGGACCAAGGGATGGGGACATTCAGTACTTC
NA | few | TRBJ2-1 | TRBV2 | CASMTDNNEQFF | TGTGCCAGCATGACCGACAACAATGAGCAGTTCTTC